Listed below are T cell receptor beta chains from one sample, sequenced in a study of blood T cells in healthy people across ages. MiXCR was run by TCRdb on the 5' RACE reads, yielding one entry per CDR3 protein. The sample has over 1,200,000 distinct CDR3 sequences; approximately 59% are singletons. Sequencing input: blood. All receptors come from a man aged 18 to 35 in good health. CDR3s include the opening cysteine and the closing phenylalanine or tryptophan. Each record gives: clone size, V gene, D gene, J gene, CDR3 DNA, CDR3 protein. The D gene is left open where the match is weak. Clone size is shown for a subset of rows, as once, few, many or a class of expanded clone.

size: .; V: TRBV6-5; D: .; J: TRBJ1-1; DNA: TGTGCCAGCAGTAACGGGGTCGGGAGCACTGAAGCTTTCTTT; CDR3: CASSNGVGSTEAFF
size: .; V: TRBV14; D: .; J: TRBJ2-4; DNA: TGTGCCAGCAGCCAATTGGGGAGCATAAACATTCAGTACTTC; CDR3: CASSQLGSINIQYF
size: many; V: TRBV18; D: .; J: TRBJ2-1; DNA: TGTGCCAGCTCACCCGTGCTAGTCGATGAGCAGTTCTTC; CDR3: CASSPVLVDEQFF
size: .; V: TRBV7-6; D: .; J: TRBJ2-1; DNA: TGTGCCAGCAGCGAGGACCCGGGGAACAATGAGCAGTTCTTC; CDR3: CASSEDPGNNEQFF
size: .; V: TRBV4-1; D: .; J: TRBJ2-1; DNA: TGCGCCAGCAGCCCCCGGGCCCAAAATGAGCAGTTCTTC; CDR3: CASSPRAQNEQFF
size: .; V: TRBV12-3/TRBV12-4; D: TRBD2; J: TRBJ2-7; DNA: TGTGCCAGCAGTTTATCAGCGGGAGGGCTTTCCTACGAGCAGTACTTC; CDR3: CASSLSAGGLSYEQYF
size: .; V: TRBV29-1; D: TRBD2; J: TRBJ2-5; DNA: TGCAGCGTTGTCACCAGCGGGGGTAGAGAGACCCAGTACTTC; CDR3: CSVVTSGGRETQYF
size: .; V: TRBV10-3; D: TRBD2; J: TRBJ2-1; DNA: TGTGCCATCAGTGGTCTATCTAGCGGGGGCCAGTACAATGAGCAGTTCTTC; CDR3: CAISGLSSGGQYNEQFF
size: .; V: TRBV7-6; D: .; J: TRBJ2-7; DNA: TGTGCCAGCAGCACTGGACGGGGAGGCTACGAGCAGTACTTC; CDR3: CASSTGRGGYEQYF
size: few; V: TRBV29-1; D: TRBD2; J: TRBJ2-3; DNA: TGCAGCGTTGAGAAACTAGCGGGGGATACAGATACGCAGTATTTT; CDR3: CSVEKLAGDTDTQYF
size: .; V: TRBV3-1; D: TRBD2; J: TRBJ2-7; DNA: TGTGCCAGCAGCCAAGCGGCCGGACTAGCGGGAACCTACGAGCAGTACTTC; CDR3: CASSQAAGLAGTYEQYF
size: .; V: TRBV7-9; D: TRBD1; J: TRBJ2-7; DNA: TGTGCCAGCAGGAGCTCCAGACAGGGCTCCTACGAGCAGTACTTC; CDR3: CASRSSRQGSYEQYF
size: .; V: TRBV3-1; D: .; J: TRBJ2-4; DNA: TGTGCCAGCAGCCAAGGGGCCTGGGGGGACATTCAGTACTTC; CDR3: CASSQGAWGDIQYF
size: .; V: TRBV2; D: .; J: TRBJ1-4; DNA: TGTGCCAGCACCAGGACCCCGAATGAAAAACTGTTTTTT; CDR3: CASTRTPNEKLFF
size: .; V: TRBV7-2; D: .; J: TRBJ2-1; DNA: TGTGCCAGCAGCCTAAGGGCCACCGAGCAGTTCTTC; CDR3: CASSLRATEQFF
size: .; V: TRBV4-2; D: TRBD2; J: TRBJ2-1; DNA: TGTGCCAGCAGCCAAGATTTAGCTAGCGGGGGGGCTCCGATTCTGTACAATGAGCAGTTCTTC; CDR3: CASSQDLASGGAPILYNEQFF
size: many; V: TRBV5-1; D: .; J: TRBJ2-3; DNA: TGCGCCAGCAGCTTGGGGCAGAGCACAGATACGCAGTATTTT; CDR3: CASSLGQSTDTQYF
size: few; V: TRBV29-1; D: .; J: TRBJ2-5; DNA: TGCAGCGTCAAAGAGGGGTACCAAGAGACCCAGTACTTC; CDR3: CSVKEGYQETQYF
size: few; V: TRBV4-1; D: TRBD2; J: TRBJ2-5; DNA: TGCGCCAGCAGCCAAGGACCCACTAGCGGGAGTGAGACCCAGTACTTC; CDR3: CASSQGPTSGSETQYF
size: .; V: TRBV25-1; D: .; J: TRBJ2-4; DNA: TGTGCCAGCAGTGGTACCTATGGACAGCTAGCCAAAAACATTCAGTACTTC; CDR3: CASSGTYGQLAKNIQYF
size: .; V: TRBV20-1; D: .; J: TRBJ2-3; DNA: TGCAGTGCTAATAATATCGGACAGTCCACAGATACGCAGTATTTT; CDR3: CSANNIGQSTDTQYF
size: .; V: TRBV7-9; D: TRBD1; J: TRBJ2-7; DNA: TGTGCCAGCATCGACGGACAGGGGAAAAACGAGCAGTACTTC; CDR3: CASIDGQGKNEQYF
size: few; V: TRBV12-3/TRBV12-4; D: .; J: TRBJ2-3; DNA: TGTGCCAGCAATGAAGGGGTTACGCAGTATTTT; CDR3: CASNEGVTQYF
size: few; V: TRBV11-2; D: TRBD2; J: TRBJ2-3; DNA: TGTGCCAGCAGCTTCGGAGGGGCTAGCGGGGGCCCAGATACGCAGTATTTT; CDR3: CASSFGGASGGPDTQYF
size: .; V: TRBV7-9; D: .; J: TRBJ1-2; DNA: TGTGCCAGCAGCGAGGGGAGTCCCGGCTACACCTTC; CDR3: CASSEGSPGYTF
size: .; V: TRBV12-3/TRBV12-4; D: TRBD2; J: TRBJ2-7; DNA: TGTGCCAGCAGCCTTAGCGGGAATTTGTACGAGCAGTACTTC; CDR3: CASSLSGNLYEQYF
size: .; V: TRBV7-9; D: .; J: TRBJ2-3; DNA: TGTGCCGGCAGCTTAGGTGGGACTAGCACAGATACGCAGTATTTT; CDR3: CAGSLGGTSTDTQYF
size: once; V: TRBV12-3/TRBV12-4; D: .; J: TRBJ2-1; DNA: TGTGCCAGCAGTTTATGGGGGGATGGTGAGCAGTTCTTC; CDR3: CASSLWGDGEQFF
size: .; V: TRBV2; D: TRBD2; J: TRBJ2-7; DNA: TGTGCCAGCAGGACCGGGACTAGCTCCTCCTACGAGCAGTACTTC; CDR3: CASRTGTSSSYEQYF
size: .; V: TRBV20-1; D: TRBD2; J: TRBJ2-7; DNA: TGCAGTGCTAGGTCTTTTGGCGGGGGGCTCTACGAGCAGTACTTC; CDR3: CSARSFGGGLYEQYF
size: .; V: TRBV12-3/TRBV12-4; D: TRBD1; J: TRBJ2-1; DNA: TGTGCCAGCAGTTTTCCCCTACAGGGGGAGCAGTTCTTC; CDR3: CASSFPLQGEQFF
size: few; V: TRBV24-1; D: .; J: TRBJ2-5; DNA: TGTGCCACCAGTGATGGAGCGGACCAAGAGACCCAGTACTTC; CDR3: CATSDGADQETQYF
size: .; V: TRBV3-1; D: .; J: TRBJ1-2; DNA: TGTGCCAGCAGCCAAGAATGGCAGGGTGGCTACACCTTC; CDR3: CASSQEWQGGYTF
size: few; V: TRBV15; D: .; J: TRBJ1-2; DNA: TGTGCCACCGCTATGGCTAACTATGGCTACACCTTC; CDR3: CATAMANYGYTF
size: few; V: TRBV20-1; D: .; J: TRBJ2-7; DNA: TGCAGTGCTCGCCCCGGGGCCTCCTACGAGCAGTACTTC; CDR3: CSARPGASYEQYF
size: few; V: TRBV27; D: .; J: TRBJ2-3; DNA: TGTGCCAGCAGCCAGATCGGGCGATGGCAAACCACGGCGGATACGCAGTATTTT; CDR3: CASSQIGRWQTTADTQYF
size: .; V: TRBV9; D: .; J: TRBJ1-6; DNA: TGTGCCAGCAGTCCCACAGGGTCGGATTCACCCCTCCACTTT; CDR3: CASSPTGSDSPLHF
size: .; V: TRBV7-9; D: TRBD1; J: TRBJ2-7; DNA: TGTGCCAGCAGCTTTAGCGTGGGACAGGTTTCCTACGAGCAGTACTTC; CDR3: CASSFSVGQVSYEQYF
size: .; V: TRBV3-1; D: .; J: TRBJ1-2; DNA: TGTGCCAGCAGCCGACAAGGTGGGGGCACGTATGGCCACACCTTC; CDR3: CASSRQGGGTYGHTF
size: .; V: TRBV7-2; D: .; J: TRBJ1-2; DNA: TGTGCCAGCACCGCCCCAAGGTGGTCTGGCTACACCTTC; CDR3: CASTAPRWSGYTF
size: .; V: TRBV4-1; D: .; J: TRBJ1-1; DNA: TGCGCCAGCAGCCCCATTCTCGGGATTAGCATGAACACTGAAGCTTTCTTT; CDR3: CASSPILGISMNTEAFF
size: .; V: TRBV27; D: .; J: TRBJ2-1; DNA: TGTGCCAGCAGTTTATCTCAGGCGAGGCGCAATGAGCAGTTCTTC; CDR3: CASSLSQARRNEQFF
size: .; V: TRBV15; D: .; J: TRBJ1-2; DNA: TGTGCCACCAGCAGACCGCGGAATAACTATGGCTACACCTTC; CDR3: CATSRPRNNYGYTF
size: .; V: TRBV28; D: .; J: TRBJ2-1; DNA: TGTGCCAGCACCTTCACTTCAAGTGTATATGAGCAGTTCTTC; CDR3: CASTFTSSVYEQFF
size: .; V: TRBV20-1; D: TRBD1; J: TRBJ2-1; DNA: TGCAGTGCTAGAATTCGGACAGGCCTTCGGGATGAGCAGTTCTTC; CDR3: CSARIRTGLRDEQFF
size: few; V: TRBV29-1; D: .; J: TRBJ2-1; DNA: TGCACCGCCCGGCAAGGGGGTGAGGATGAGCAGTTCTTC; CDR3: CTARQGGEDEQFF
size: .; V: TRBV28; D: .; J: TRBJ2-7; DNA: TGTGCCAGCACCAACCCCCCACCGCATCTGCCCTACGGGCAGTACTTC; CDR3: CASTNPPPHLPYGQYF
size: .; V: TRBV27; D: .; J: TRBJ2-2; DNA: TGTGCCAGCAGTTCCGCGGACGGTCGGGACACCGGGGAGCTGTTTTTT; CDR3: CASSSADGRDTGELFF
size: .; V: TRBV3-1; D: .; J: TRBJ1-5; DNA: TGTGCCAGCAGCCTCGACAGGTTACAGCCCCAGCATTTT; CDR3: CASSLDRLQPQHF
size: few; V: TRBV3-1; D: .; J: TRBJ2-5; DNA: TGTGCCAGCAGCCAAGAGAGTGGCCCGGAGACCCAGTACTTC; CDR3: CASSQESGPETQYF